Shown below are 28 T cell receptor beta chains from a single sample sequenced in a study of blood T cell repertoires in COVID-19. TCRdb's copy holds only in-frame clones and misses some; the assay was immunoSEQ multiplex PCR. The sample holds 200,000 to 250,000 clones, around 83% seen once. The sample was peripheral blood. The receptors here all came from a man aged 35 to 55 with acute or convalescent COVID-19.

The chain combines TRBV5-1 with TRBJ2-1; TRBD1 matches 8 bases. CDR3 size: 15 residues. The V and J ends lost 3 bases and 3 bases, in that order; junction bases with no gene match: 5. CDR1 SGHRS and CDR2 YFSETQ come from the germline V gene. For the CDR3, the DNA is TGCGCCAGCAGCTCCATGACAGGGGACTACAATGAGCAGTTCTTC. Protein product: CASSSMTGDYNEQFF.

This clone was recorded only once. CDR3 in amino acids: CASSFAVSGQGYEQYF. The CDR3 coding sequence is TGTGCCAGCAGCTTCGCGGTTTCGGGACAGGGTTACGAGCAGTACTTC. The V call is TRBV7-9, the J call TRBJ2-7; 9 positions match TRBD1. Germline values: CDR1 SEHNR, CDR2 FQNEAQ (reference sequence). There are 16 residues in the CDR3. V shed 3 bases, J shed 4 bases, and the junction held 10 bases outside the gene matches.

The gene calls are TRBV13 and TRBJ2-2; 10 nucleotides line up with TRBD2. This CDR3 is built from 16 residues. Per germline, CDR1 PRHDT and CDR2 FYEKMQ (reference sequence). V was clipped by 4 bases and J by 3 bases; unmatched bases: 5. CDR3 protein: CASSSSGGADTGELFF. CDR3 DNA sequence: TGTGCCAGCAGCTCCAGCGGGGGGGCTGACACCGGGGAGCTGTTTTTT.

J is TRBJ1-1 and V is TRBV3-1 (or the pseudogene TRBV3-2), with D tentatively TRBD1 (6 bases). In germline, CDR1 is LGHDT, CDR2 YNNKEL (reference sequence). V was clipped by 2 bases and J by 5 bases, with 12 bases between them. The CDR3 runs to 14 residues. CDR3: CASSQNAGATEAFF. CDR3 nucleotide sequence: TGTGCCAGCAGCCAAAATGCGGGGGCAACTGAAGCTTTCTTT.

The chain links TRBV7-2 to TRBJ2-5, with 8 positions matching TRBD1. CDR3 length equals 15 residues. Trimming took 5 bases from V and 5 from J; bases not matched to a gene: 10. Per germline, CDR1 SGHTA and CDR2 FQGNSA. CDR3 loop: CASSTFRGLRETQYF. The DNA for the CDR3 is TGTGCCAGCAGCACATTCAGGGGGCTGAGGGAGACCCAGTACTTC.

In its sample, this clone was seen once. This sample also contains other DNA sequences that code for the same CDR3. This chain uses TRBV5-1 with TRBJ2-5; D possibly corresponds to TRBD2 (6 bases). This CDR3 is built from 14 residues. Germline lookup yields CDR1 SGHRS and CDR2 YFSETQ. Trimming left V 2 bases short and J 5 bases short, with 13 bases between. CDR3: CASSFTQGGETQYF. CDR3 coding DNA: TGCGCCAGCAGCTTTACCCAGGGAGGCGAGACCCAGTACTTC. The variable domain in full, completed from reference TRBV5-1 and TRBJ2-5, reads KAGVTQTPRYLIKTRGQQVTLSCSPISGHRSVSWYQQTPGQGLQFLFEYFSETQRNKGNFPGRFSGRQFSNSRSEMNVSTLELGDSALYLCASSFTQGGETQYFGPGTRLLVL.

The J gene is TRBJ2-3, the V gene TRBV6-6; 11 positions agree with TRBD2. After removal of 6 bases from V and 1 base from J, the junction contained 3 bases not matched to a gene. CDR1 is MNHNY, CDR2 SVGAGI, per germline (reference sequence). The CDR3 consists of 15 residues. The CDR3 loop reads CASRGTSGRTDTQYF. As DNA, the CDR3 is TGTGCCAGCAGGGGGACTAGCGGACGCACAGATACGCAGTATTTT.

The rearrangement joins TRBV11-3 to TRBJ2-1; D is possibly TRBD1 (6 bases). Germline loops: CDR1 SGHNT, CDR2 YENEEA. Trimming removed 5 bases from V and 7 bases from J, with 18 bases in between. The CDR3 runs to 15 residues. CDR3 region: CASSPGHSFLNEQFF. The CDR3 nucleotides are TGTGCCAGCAGCCCGGGACACTCTTTCTTGAATGAGCAGTTCTTC.

V usage is TRBV7-2 and J usage is TRBJ2-7; the match to TRBD1 covers 9 bases. The length of the CDR3 is 17 residues. Germline CDR1 and CDR2: SGHTA and FQGNSA. Trimming at V came to 5 bases and at J to 2 bases, leaving 13 bases not matched to a gene. CDR3 sequence: CASSTRTGAPIPYEQYF. The DNA for the CDR3 is TGTGCCAGCAGCACCAGGACAGGGGCCCCTATCCCCTACGAGCAGTACTTC. Looking up the rest from reference TRBV7-2 and TRBJ2-7 gives the full variable domain: GAGVSQSPSNKVTEKGKDVELRCDPISGHTALYWYRQSLGQGLEFLIYFQGNSAPDKSGLPSDRFSAERTGGSVSTLTIQRTQQEDSAVYLCASSTRTGAPIPYEQYFGPGTRLTVT.

The chain combines TRBV6-5 with TRBJ1-5; D gene ambiguous. V gave up 8 bases and J gave up 7 bases, with 12 bases separating them. Germline V gene sequence: CDR1 MNHEY, CDR2 SVGAGI. There are 12 residues in the CDR3. The CDR3 loop is CASYRAGQPQHF. The CDR3, as DNA: TGTGCCAGCTACCGGGCGGGGCAGCCCCAGCATTTT.

The chain is built from TRBV28 and TRBJ2-3; 9 positions agree with TRBD2. The junction had 12 bases not matched to a gene; V was cut back by 3 bases and J by 5 bases. Germline CDR1 and CDR2: MDHEN and SYDVKM. The CDR3 has 17 residues. In nucleotides, the CDR3 is TGTGCCAGCAGTTTTTCCTTTGGCGGGGGGGCGGAAGATACGCAGTATTTT. Its translation: CASSFSFGGGAEDTQYF.

The gene calls are TRBV5-4 and TRBJ1-2, with a tentative D call TRBD1 (5 bases). Germline V gene data show CDR1 as SGHNT and CDR2 as YYREEE (reference sequence). The CDR3 contains 15 residues. V lost 0 bases to trimming and J lost 0 bases, with 9 bases between them. For the CDR3, the DNA is TGTGCCAGCAGCTTGGCCGGGGGTTCTAACTATGGCTACACCTTC. This codes for CASSLAGGSNYGYTF. The full variable domain, rest sourced from reference TRBV5-4 and TRBJ1-2, is ETGVTQSPTHLIKTRGQQVTLRCSSQSGHNTVSWYQQALGQGPQFIFQYYREEENGRGNFPPRFSGLQFPNYSSELNVNALELDDSALYLCASSLAGGSNYGYTFGSGTRLTVV.

This clone was found a few times. This chain joins TRBV7-9 and TRBJ2-3, with 9 bases aligning to TRBD2. The germline CDR1 and CDR2 sequences are SEHNR and FQNEAQ (reference sequence). V gave up 4 bases and J gave up 5 bases; unmatched junction bases: 10. This CDR3 spans 16 amino acids. CDR3 DNA sequence: TGTGCCAGCAGCTCTATGGGCGGGGGGGCCGGAGATACGCAGTATTTT. This translates into CASSSMGGGAGDTQYF.

As DNA, the CDR3 is TGTGCCAGTATTGGAGGGACAGGCAACCGCAATCAGCCCCAGCATTTT. It translates to CASIGGTGNRNQPQHF. V usage is TRBV19 and J usage is TRBJ1-5; 8 bases are a match to TRBD1. Per germline, CDR1 LNHDA and CDR2 SQIVND (reference sequence). The V segment lost 7 bases and the J segment 2 bases; nucleotides outside the gene matches: 10. This CDR3 comprises 16 residues.

The chain recombines TRBV7-3 with TRBJ2-1; 7 bases line up with TRBD2. Per germline, CDR1 SGHTA and CDR2 FQGTGA. With V trimmed by 7 bases and J by 3 bases, 9 bases remained unmatched. This CDR3 region has 15 residues. The CDR3 coding sequence is TGTGCCAGCAACCCGTGGGGGGGGATCTACAATGAGCAGTTCTTC. Protein sequence: CASNPWGGIYNEQFF. Using reference TRBV7-3 and TRBJ2-1 for the parts outside the CDR3, the full variable domain is GAGVSQTPSNKVTEKGKYVELRCDPISGHTALYWYRQSLGQGPEFLIYFQGTGAADDSGLPNDRFFAVRPEGSVSTLKIQRTERGDSAVYLCASNPWGGIYNEQFFGPGTRLTVL.

This clone was counted a single time. The chain combines TRBV27 with TRBJ1-4; tentatively, D is TRBD1 (5 bases). V dropped 5 bases and J dropped 6 bases, with 10 bases sitting between them. The CDR3 is 13 residues long. Per the germline V gene, CDR1 is MNHEY and CDR2 is SMNVEV (reference sequence). CDR3 bases: TGTGCCAGCAGTATAAGGGGTCATGAAAAACTGTTTTTT. Translation: CASSIRGHEKLFF.

This chain uses TRBV2 with TRBJ2-1, with TRBD2 matching over 10 bases. Per germline, CDR1 SNHLY and CDR2 FYNNEI. V gave up 3 bases and J gave up 9 bases; unmatched junction bases: 8. The CDR3 sequence is 15 residues long. CDR3 amino acids: CASSENERGGGEQFF. Here the CDR3 DNA reads TGTGCCAGCAGTGAGAACGAGCGGGGGGGCGGTGAGCAGTTCTTC.

Remarks on this clone: The junction and the germline gene differ at one end; a read error may be behind it. This chain joins TRBV30 and TRBJ2-7; 7 positions agree with TRBD2. CDR3 length equals 13 residues. Germline V gene sequence: CDR1 GTSNPN, CDR2 SVGIG (reference sequence). CDR3: CAWSGLGGKRVAF. DNA of the CDR3: TGTGCCTGGAGTGGGCTGGGGGGGAAGCGGGTAGCATTC.

CDR3 nucleotide sequence: TGTGCCACCAGTGATTCTAAAGATACGCAGTATTTT. This encodes CATSDSKDTQYF. The V gene is TRBV24-1, the J gene TRBJ2-3; D not certain. Trimming left V 2 bases short and J 5 bases short, with 4 bases between. This CDR3 is built from 12 residues. Germline CDR1 is KGHDR and CDR2 is SFDVKD.

The chain is built from TRBV6-6 and TRBJ1-1; 7 bases align to TRBD1. This CDR3 region has 15 residues. With 7 bases clipped from V and 4 bases from J, the junction kept 12 bases outside the gene matches. Per the germline V gene, CDR1 is MNHNY and CDR2 is SVGAGI (reference sequence). CDR3 protein: CASTNPGTARTEAFF. The CDR3 nucleotides are TGTGCCAGCACCAATCCCGGGACAGCACGCACTGAAGCTTTCTTT.

This sequence joins TRBV6-5 and TRBJ1-1; 7 nucleotides agree with TRBD1. V was clipped by 10 bases and J by 0 bases; unmatched bases: 5. This CDR3 is built from 13 residues. CDR1 is MNHEY and CDR2 is SVGAGI in the germline V gene. CDR3 residues: CAIVGGLNTEAFF. The CDR3 DNA reads TGTGCCATTGTAGGGGGCTTGAACACTGAAGCTTTCTTT.

The chain carries TRBV6-5 and TRBJ2-1; D may be TRBD1 (6 bases). Germline V gene sequence: CDR1 MNHEY, CDR2 SVGAGI. V shed 6 bases and J shed 8 bases, with 17 bases lying between them. CDR3 length: 14 amino acids. The CDR3 sequence is CASSLQGWGDEQFF. CDR3 nucleotides: TGTGCCAGCAGCCTACAGGGTTGGGGCGATGAGCAGTTCTTC.

The chain links TRBV3-1 (or the pseudogene TRBV3-2) to TRBJ1-5, with D unclear. The CDR3 has 19 amino acids. Trimming stripped 0 bases from V and 4 bases from J, with 22 bases between. Germline V gene sequence: CDR1 LGHDT, CDR2 YNNKEL (reference sequence). For the CDR3, the DNA is TGTGCCAGCAGCCAAGAGGCGGTAGAAAGAGAGGTCCGTAATCAGCCCCAGCATTTT. This encodes CASSQEAVEREVRNQPQHF.

This clone was seen once. V gene TRBV5-6 combines with J gene TRBJ2-3; 8 nucleotides align to TRBD2. J gave up 0 bases and V 6 bases, and 9 bases lay outside the gene matches. The CDR3 is 16 amino acids. Germline V gives CDR1 SGHDT, CDR2 YYEEEE. CDR3 sequence reads: CASTTGAGGSTDTQYF. In DNA form, the CDR3 reads TGTGCCAGCACCACCGGCGCGGGGGGAAGCACAGATACGCAGTATTTT.

V gene TRBV30 combines with J gene TRBJ2-2, with 7 bases fitting TRBD2. The germline V gene encodes CDR1 GTSNPN and CDR2 SVGIG (reference sequence). V was pared by 2 bases and J by 5 bases, with 8 bases of the junction left unmatched. The CDR3 sequence is 15 residues long. Here the CDR3 DNA reads TGTGCCTGGAGTTCGGGGGGTACCTTAACCGGGGAGCTGTTTTTT. Encoded protein: CAWSSGGTLTGELFF.

This clone was counted a single time. V is TRBV4-1 and J is TRBJ1-2; D might be TRBD1 (5 bases). V gave up 1 base and J gave up 5 bases, with 17 bases separating them. Germline V gene sequence: CDR1 MGHRA, CDR2 YSYEKL. This CDR3 contains 16 residues. CDR3 DNA sequence: TGCGCCAGCAGCCAAGTGAGTGCCGGGGGAAGGTATGGCTACACCTTC. It specifies CASSQVSAGGRYGYTF.

This clone is a singleton in its sample. The chain joins TRBV6-5 to TRBJ1-1; 7 bases are a match to TRBD1. The germline V gene encodes CDR1 MNHEY and CDR2 SVGAGI. The CDR3 extends over 15 amino acids. The V gene end was trimmed by 5 bases and the J gene end by 1 base; junction bases not matched to a gene: 7. The CDR3 reads CASSHYRGPNTEAFF. The CDR3 DNA follows: TGTGCCAGCAGTCATTACAGGGGACCGAACACTGAAGCTTTCTTT.

The rearrangement uses TRBV5-1 and TRBJ1-4, with TRBD1 as a possible D gene (5 bases). The CDR3 runs 15 residues. The germline V gene has CDR1 SGHRS and CDR2 YFSETQ. V gave up 3 bases and J gave up 5 bases, with 14 bases separating them. The CDR3 protein is CASSYRTPSNEKLFF. Here the CDR3 DNA reads TGCGCCAGCAGCTACCGGACACCTTCCAATGAAAAACTGTTTTTT.